These T cell receptor beta chains were read from a single sample in a study of T cell repertoires in cytomegalovirus infection. TCRdb called the reads again in MiXCR, with one record for every CDR3 protein. The sample contains approximately 990,000 distinct CDR3 sequences, around 30% of which appear only once. The antigens of these receptors remain unknown. The source material was cultured CD8+ T cells from PBMCs, sampled from culture after CMV antigen stimulation. The receptors were sampled from a human donor in good health (CMV status not recorded). Some clones in this sample may be carry-over from other donors' samples. Both conserved end residues are part of each CDR3. Fields, in order: clone size, D gene, V gene, J gene, CDR3 protein, CDR3 DNA. A D gene is named only where the DNA matches it firmly. Size values are once, few and many counts, or a class for expanded clones, and some rows have none.

-	-	TRBV2	TRBJ1-1	CASIHRRGAFF	TGTGCCAGCATCCATAGGAGAGGAGCTTTCTTT
-	-	TRBV9	TRBJ1-3	CASSVALVDSGNTIYF	TGTGCCAGCAGCGTAGCTCTGGTGGACTCTGGAAACACCATATATTTT
few	-	TRBV2	TRBJ1-1	CASSEWDNEAFF	TGTGCCAGCAGTGAATGGGACAATGAAGCTTTCTTT
few	-	TRBV27	TRBJ1-2	CASEFGDPTCGYGYTF	TGTGCCAGCGAATTTGGGGACCCTACTTGCGGTTATGGCTACACCTTC
many	-	TRBV7-8	TRBJ2-2	CASSLGGRGSGELFF	TGTGCCAGCAGCTTAGGCGGAAGGGGCTCCGGGGAGCTGTTTTTT
-	-	TRBV11-2	TRBJ2-6	CASSLLSISGANVLTF	TGTGCCAGCAGCTTACTCAGCATCTCTGGGGCCAACGTCCTGACTTTC
once	TRBD2	TRBV9	TRBJ2-5	CASSVSGGALETQYF	TGTGCCAGCAGCGTTAGCGGGGGGGCCTTGGAGACCCAGTACTTC
few	-	TRBV3-1	TRBJ2-3	CASSRGHPTDTQYF	TGTGCCAGCAGCCGGGGACATCCCACAGATACGCAGTATTTT
few	-	TRBV7-9	TRBJ1-2	CASSPDRTYGYTF	TGTGCCAGCAGCCCTGACAGGACCTATGGCTACACCTTC
many	-	TRBV6-2/TRBV6-3	TRBJ2-1	CASSSSSTNEQFF	TGTGCCAGCAGTTCCTCCTCGACTAATGAGCAGTTCTTC
-	-	TRBV7-9	TRBJ1-2	CASSLARHPGTEGGGYTF	TGTGCCAGCAGCTTAGCTCGGCACCCGGGGACGGAAGGCGGTGGCTACACCTTC
-	TRBD1	TRBV25-1	TRBJ2-1	CASTDGTGNYNEQFF	TGTGCCAGCACTGACGGGACAGGGAACTACAATGAGCAGTTCTTC
few	-	TRBV20-1	TRBJ1-6	CSAPTYFSSSYNSPLHF	TGCAGTGCGCCGACATATTTCTCCAGCTCCTATAATTCACCCCTCCACTTT
-	TRBD1	TRBV6-6	TRBJ1-2	CASYTQGGGAGYTF	TGTGCCAGTTACACCCAGGGGGGCGGCGCCGGCTACACCTTC
many	-	TRBV7-8	TRBJ1-1	CASGGHPNTEAFF	TGTGCCAGCGGGGGACACCCGAACACTGAAGCTTTCTTT
few	-	TRBV12-3/TRBV12-4	TRBJ2-7	CASSSGANEQYF	TGTGCCAGCAGTTCTGGGGCCAACGAGCAGTACTTC
-	-	TRBV12-5	TRBJ1-6	CASEINSPLHF	TGTGCTAGTGAAATTAATTCACCCCTCCACTTT
-	-	TRBV29-1	TRBJ2-4	CSVEDFAGTTKNIQYF	TGCAGCGTTGAAGACTTCGCGGGGACGACCAAAAACATTCAGTACTTC